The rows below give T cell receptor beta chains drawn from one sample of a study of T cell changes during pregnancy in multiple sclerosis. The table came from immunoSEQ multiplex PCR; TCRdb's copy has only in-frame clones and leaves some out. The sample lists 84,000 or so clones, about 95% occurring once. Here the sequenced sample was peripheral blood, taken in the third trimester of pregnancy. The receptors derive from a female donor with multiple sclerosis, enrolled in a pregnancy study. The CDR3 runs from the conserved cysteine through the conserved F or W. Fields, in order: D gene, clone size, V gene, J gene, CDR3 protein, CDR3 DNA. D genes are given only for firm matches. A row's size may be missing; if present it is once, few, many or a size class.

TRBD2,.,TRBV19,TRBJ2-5,CASSIVSAGGWETQYF,TGTGCCAGTAGTATAGTGTCAGCGGGGGGGTGGGAGACCCAGTACTTC
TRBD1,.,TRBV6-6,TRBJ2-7,CASSFRQGVSYEQYF,TGTGCCAGCAGTTTCCGACAGGGGGTTTCCTACGAGCAGTACTTC
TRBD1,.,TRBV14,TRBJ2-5,CASSHGTGGQETQYF,TGTGCCAGCAGCCACGGGACAGGGGGCCAAGAGACCCAGTACTTC
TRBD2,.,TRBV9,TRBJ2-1,CASSVGYQKRGSSYNEQFF,TGTGCCAGCAGCGTAGGTTACCAAAAGCGGGGAAGCTCCTACAATGAGCAGTTCTTC
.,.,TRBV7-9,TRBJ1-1,CASSSSAEAFF,TGTGCCAGCAGCTCGTCGGCTGAAGCTTTCTTT
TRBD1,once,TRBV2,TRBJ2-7,CASSEPRTGVAEQYF,TGTGCCAGCAGTGAACCCCGGACAGGGGTGGCTGAGCAGTACTTC
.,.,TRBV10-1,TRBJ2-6,CASTRTVDPSGANVLTF,TGCGCCAGCACCCGGACAGTCGACCCCTCTGGGGCCAACGTCCTGACTTTC
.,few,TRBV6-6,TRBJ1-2,CASSYSGRPPEDYTF,TGTGCCAGCAGTTACTCCGGTCGACCACCGGAGGACTACACCTTC
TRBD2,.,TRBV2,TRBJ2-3,CASRARQLAGSSTDTQYF,TGTGCCAGCAGGGCCCGTCAACTAGCGGGGTCCAGCACAGATACGCAGTATTTT
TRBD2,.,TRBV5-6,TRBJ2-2,CASSLLLAGATIPSGELFF,TGTGCCAGCAGCTTGTTGCTAGCGGGGGCCACAATCCCCTCCGGGGAGCTGTTTTTT
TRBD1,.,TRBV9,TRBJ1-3,CASSSNRQGGENTIYF,TGTGCCAGCAGCTCCAATCGACAGGGAGGTGAAAACACCATATATTTT
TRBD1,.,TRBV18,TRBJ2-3,CASSGQQGDTQYF,TGTGCCAGCTCGGGGCAACAGGGGGATACGCAGTATTTT
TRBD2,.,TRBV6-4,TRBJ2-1,CASSELAGYSYNEQFF,TGTGCCAGCAGTGAACTAGCGGGGTATTCCTACAATGAGCAGTTCTTC
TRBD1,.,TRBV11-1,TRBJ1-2,CASSLVGQGLNYGYTF,TGTGCCAGCAGCTTAGTAGGACAGGGGCTTAACTATGGCTACACCTTC
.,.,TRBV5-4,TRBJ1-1,CASSPGGMSTEAFF,TGTGCCAGCAGCCCTGGCGGCATGAGTACTGAAGCTTTCTTT
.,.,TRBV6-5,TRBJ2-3,CASSYLPSDLADTQYF,TGTGCCAGCAGTTACTTGCCTAGCGATCTTGCAGATACGCAGTATTTT
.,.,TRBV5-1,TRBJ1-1,CASREQTLLTEAFF,TGCGCCAGCAGGGAACAGACCCTCCTCACTGAAGCTTTCTTT
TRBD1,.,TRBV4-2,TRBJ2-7,CASSQGSTGGADEQYF,TGTGCCAGCAGCCAGGGTTCGACAGGGGGCGCCGACGAGCAGTACTTC
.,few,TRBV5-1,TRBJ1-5,CASSVDSGNQPQHF,TGCGCCAGCAGCGTGGACAGCGGGAATCAGCCCCAGCATTTT
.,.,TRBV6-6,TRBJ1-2,CASTRSGQGNLYGYTF,TGTGCCAGCACCCGCTCGGGTCAGGGGAACTTATATGGCTACACCTTC
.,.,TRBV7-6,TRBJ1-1,CASSPLGGTEAFF,TGTGCCAGCAGCCCTCTCGGGGGCACTGAAGCTTTCTTT
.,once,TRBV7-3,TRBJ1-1,CASSQIGDTEAFF,TGTGCCAGCAGCCAGATCGGGGACACTGAAGCTTTCTTT
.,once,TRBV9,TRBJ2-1,CASSVELQTYNEQFF,TGTGCCAGCAGCGTAGAACTACAAACCTACAATGAGCAGTTCTTC
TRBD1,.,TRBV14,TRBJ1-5,CASSDRGSNQPQHF,TGTGCCAGCAGCGACAGGGGGAGCAATCAGCCCCAGCATTTT